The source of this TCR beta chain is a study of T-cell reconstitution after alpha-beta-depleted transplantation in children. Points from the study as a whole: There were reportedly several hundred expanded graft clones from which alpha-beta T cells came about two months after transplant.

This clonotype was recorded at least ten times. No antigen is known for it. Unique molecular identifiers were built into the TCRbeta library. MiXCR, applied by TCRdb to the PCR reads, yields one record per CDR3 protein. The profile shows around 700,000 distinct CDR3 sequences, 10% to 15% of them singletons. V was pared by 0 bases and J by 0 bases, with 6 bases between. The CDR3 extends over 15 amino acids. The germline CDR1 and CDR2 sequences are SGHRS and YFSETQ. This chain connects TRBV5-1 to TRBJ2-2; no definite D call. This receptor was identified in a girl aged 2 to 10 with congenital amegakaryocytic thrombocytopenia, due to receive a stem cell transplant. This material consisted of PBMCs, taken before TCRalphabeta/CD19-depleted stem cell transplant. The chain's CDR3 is CASSLERPNTGELFF. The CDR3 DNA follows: TGCGCCAGCAGCTTGGAACGGCCGAACACCGGGGAGCTGTTTTTT. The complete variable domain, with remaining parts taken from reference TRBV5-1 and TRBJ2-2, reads KAGVTQTPRYLIKTRGQQVTLSCSPISGHRSVSWYQQTPGQGLQFLFEYFSETQRNKGNFPGRFSGRQFSNSRSEMNVSTLELGDSALYLCASSLERPNTGELFFGEGSRLTVL.